This T cell receptor beta chain was recovered during a study of shared clonotypes between healthy human individuals. Study as a whole: Each donor contributed plates that comprised three CD4 naive, three CD4 memory, two CD8 naive and one CD8 memory.

As for this clone: Its antigen is currently unknown.

The genomic DNA of each subset was split evenly across several immunoSEQ plates. This table comes from immunoSEQ multiplex PCR, and its TCRdb copy is limited to in-frame clones, with some not included. This sample yields approximately 2.1 million clones, of which 93% are seen a single time; 0.39% belongs to the top ten. The CDR3 is 16 residues long. The V gene end was trimmed by 2 bases and the J gene end by 0 bases; junction bases not matched to a gene: 3. Germline CDR1 is SEHNR and CDR2 is FQNEAQ (reference sequence). A CD45RA+ naive subset and a CD45RA-negative memory subset were split from CD4+ cells. Study results and caveats: A reduction in generation probabilities was seen for non-shared clonotypes relative to those shared by all four donors.

The origin of this receptor is a man younger than 30 in good health. Some clones in this sample may be carry-over from other donors' samples. The chain couples TRBV7-9 to TRBJ1-4; 7 bases agree with TRBD1. Input material: naive CD4+ T cells from PBMCs. The subset is: CD45RA+ positively selected. CDR3 residues: CASSLWGTATNEKLFF. In DNA, the CDR3 is TGTGCCAGCAGCTTATGGGGGACAGCAACTAATGAAAAACTGTTTTTT. Together with reference TRBV7-9 and TRBJ1-4, the CDR3 gives the full variable domain: DTGVSQNPRHKITKRGQNVTFRCDPISEHNRLYWYRQTLGQGPEFLTYFQNEAQLEKSRLLSDRFSAERPKGSFSTLEIQRTEQGDSAMYLCASSLWGTATNEKLFFGSGTQLSVL.